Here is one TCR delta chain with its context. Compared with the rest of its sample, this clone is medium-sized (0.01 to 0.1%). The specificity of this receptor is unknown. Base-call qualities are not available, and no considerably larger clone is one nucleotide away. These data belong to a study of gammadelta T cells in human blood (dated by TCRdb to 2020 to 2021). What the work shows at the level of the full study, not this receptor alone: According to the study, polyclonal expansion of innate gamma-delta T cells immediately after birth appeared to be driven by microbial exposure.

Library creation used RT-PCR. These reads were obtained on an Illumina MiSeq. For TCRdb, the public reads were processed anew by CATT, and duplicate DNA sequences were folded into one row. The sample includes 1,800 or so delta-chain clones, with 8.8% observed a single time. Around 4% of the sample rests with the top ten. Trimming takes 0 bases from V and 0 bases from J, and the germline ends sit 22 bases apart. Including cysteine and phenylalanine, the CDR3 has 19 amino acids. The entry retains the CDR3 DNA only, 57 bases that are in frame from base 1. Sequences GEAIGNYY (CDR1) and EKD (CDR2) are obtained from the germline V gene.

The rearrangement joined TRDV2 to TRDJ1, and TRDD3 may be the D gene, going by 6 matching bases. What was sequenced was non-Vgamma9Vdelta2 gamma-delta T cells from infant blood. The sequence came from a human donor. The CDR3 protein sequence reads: CACDTGGEGIHPHTDKLIF. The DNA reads TGTGCCTGTGACACCGGAGGGGAGGGGATCCACCCTCACACCGATAAACTCATCTTT.